The sequence of this T cell receptor (beta chain) was determined in a study of blood T cells in healthy people across ages. Notes on the study in general: Long-lived donors exceeded aged donors in naive CD4+ cells and diversity. Estimates drawn from one million T cells were deemed to understate diversity.

The use of a sample-barcoded 5' primer and a J-beta primer mix characterized a second PCR of roughly 6 to 11 cycles. TCRdb independently ran MiXCR on the 5' RACE reads; one entry per CDR3 protein. The sample has more than 1,400,000 distinct CDR3 sequences, around two fifths seen once. Comment on this clonotype: Its target is unknown.

Per germline, CDR1 MNHEY and CDR2 SVGAGI. The V segment lost 2 bases and the J segment 6 bases; nucleotides outside the gene matches: 10. There are 16 residues in the CDR3. In terms of origin and age, donors were healthy Caucasian individuals from Russia aged about 6 to 90. This TCR was sampled from a woman younger than 30 in good health. Sequenced input: blood. The chain has TRBV6-5 and TRBJ1-2; 9 bases agree with TRBD1. The CDR3 DNA reads as TGTGCCAGCAGTTACGGAACCGGGACAGGGATGGATGGCTACACCTTC. It encodes CASSYGTGTGMDGYTF.